What follows are 23 T cell receptor beta chains derived from one specimen sequenced in a study of blood T cell repertoires in COVID-19 (dated by TCRdb to 2020 to 2022). Library preparation employed the immunoSEQ multiplex PCR assay. TCRdb's version of the immuneACCESS table is confined to in-frame rearrangements and falls short of the full clone set. An unresolved V gene accounts for under half of the shortfall where checked; the remainder is of unknown origin. Recorded for this sample are approximately 49,000 clones; around 90% of them occurred a single time. Of the sample, over 2.5% falls within the top ten clones. The material sequenced was peripheral blood. The receptors were gathered from a man in his forties or fifties with active COVID-19.

The chain carries TRBV7-8 and TRBJ1-2; possible D gene TRBD1, 6 bases. The CDR3 has 13 amino acids. The germline V and J ends were trimmed by 4 bases and 7 bases, with 13 bases remaining between them. CDR1 is SGHVS, CDR2 FQNEAQ, per germline. CDR3 in amino acids: CASSSRQVGGYTF. The CDR3 bases are TGTGCCAGCAGCTCACGACAGGTCGGTGGCTACACCTTC. Complete variable domain (other parts from reference TRBV7-8 and TRBJ1-2): GAGVSQSPRYKVAKRGQDVALRCDPISGHVSLFWYQQALGQGPEFLTYFQNEAQLDKSGLPSDRFFAERPEGSVSTLKIQRTQQEDSAVYLCASSSRQVGGYTFGSGTRLTVV.

The chain has TRBV19 and TRBJ2-1, with TRBD2 matching over 11 bases. J gave up 1 base and V 4 bases, and 9 bases lay outside the gene matches. Germline V CDR1 and CDR2: LNHDA, SQIVND (reference sequence). This CDR3 spans 18 amino acids. The CDR3 loop reads CASSKGASGGSSYNEQFF. DNA for the CDR3: TGTGCCAGTAGTAAGGGGGCTAGCGGGGGGTCTTCCTACAATGAGCAGTTCTTC.

V and J are TRBV2 and TRBJ2-1; a possible D gene is TRBD2 (5 bases). Germline lookup yields CDR1 SNHLY and CDR2 FYNNEI. The CDR3 is 16 amino acids. Trimming took 5 bases from V and 10 from J, leaving 24 bases between them. The CDR3 sequence: CASSLSLAGEYGEQFF. The CDR3 DNA reads as TGTGCCAGCAGTCTATCGCTAGCCGGTGAATACGGGGAGCAGTTCTTC.

V usage is TRBV5-1 and J usage is TRBJ2-7, with D maybe TRBD2 (5 bases). The CDR3 contains 12 residues. In germline, CDR1 is SGHRS, CDR2 YFSETQ. V lost 5 bases, J lost 3 bases, and 9 bases lay in between. CDR3 in amino acids: CASSSDYYEQYF. CDR3 DNA sequence: TGCGCCAGCAGTTCTGACTACTACGAGCAGTACTTC.

This sequence joins TRBV27 and TRBJ2-3; 8 nucleotides agree with TRBD2. V was pared by 6 bases and J by 4 bases, with 12 bases of the junction left unmatched. Germline values: CDR1 MNHEY, CDR2 SMNVEV (reference sequence). The CDR3 consists of 16 residues. CDR3 sequence (DNA): TGTGCCAGCAGGATTAGCGGGGCAGTTTCCGCAGATACGCAGTATTTT. Translation gives CASRISGAVSADTQYF.

The chain is built from TRBV6-5 and TRBJ2-3; 15 bases are a match to TRBD2. V gave up 2 bases and J gave up 8 bases; unmatched junction bases: 2. The CDR3 extends over 15 amino acids. Germline CDR1 MNHEY, CDR2 SVGAGI. The CDR3 DNA sequence: TGTGCCAGCAGTTACGGGACTAGCGGGGGGAGTACGCAGTATTTT. It is translated as CASSYGTSGGSTQYF.

The chain employs TRBV6-6 and TRBJ1-1, with a possible D match to TRBD1 (5 bases). The CDR3 contains 12 residues. The germline V gene encodes CDR1 MNHNY and CDR2 SVGAGI (reference sequence). Deletions cut 2 bases from V and 9 bases from J, with 10 bases between. The CDR3 DNA follows: TGTGCCAGCAGTTACGGGGGGGGTAAAGCTTTCTTT. Translation: CASSYGGGKAFF.

The gene calls are TRBV5-5 and TRBJ1-1; the D is unclear. CDR1 SGHKS and CDR2 YYEKEE come from the germline V gene (reference sequence). This CDR3 spans 14 amino acids. Trimming took off 0 bases at V and 1 base at J, with 7 bases between the two ends. The CDR3 protein is CASSLDIWNTEAFF. CDR3 bases: TGTGCCAGCAGCTTGGACATATGGAACACTGAAGCTTTCTTT.

The gene calls are TRBV6-2 or TRBV6-3 and TRBJ1-4; D gene ambiguous. The CDR3 totals 13 residues. With 2 bases removed from V and 8 bases from J, the gap between germline ends came to 9 bases. From germline, CDR1 is MNHEY and CDR2 SVGEGT. The CDR3 DNA reads TGTGCCAGCAGTTACGGGCATCACGAAAAACTGTTTTTT. Protein sequence: CASSYGHHEKLFF.

The chain recombines TRBV21-1 with TRBJ2-5; the D call in the table, TRBD2, was not verified against the DNA. TRBV21-1 counts as a pseudogene. The CDR3 runs 16 residues. CDR3 bases: TGTGCCAGCAGTAGGGGTCTAGCGGGGGGACAAGAGACCCAGTACTTC. This codes for CASSRGLAGGQETQYF.

V and J are TRBV9 and TRBJ2-1, with 7 bases fitting TRBD1. With V trimmed by 1 base and J by 3 bases, 4 bases remained unmatched. The CDR3 contains 15 residues. The germline V gene has CDR1 SGDLS and CDR2 YYNGEE. CDR3 in amino acids: CASSVRGGLYNEQFF. CDR3 DNA: TGTGCCAGCAGCGTAAGAGGGGGCCTCTACAATGAGCAGTTCTTC. Drawing the rest from reference TRBV9 and TRBJ2-1, the complete variable domain is DSGVTQTPKHLITATGQRVTLRCSPRSGDLSVYWYQQSLDQGLQFLIQYYNGEERAKGNILERFSAQQFPDLHSELNLSSLELGDSALYFCASSVRGGLYNEQFFGPGTRLTVL.

The V call is TRBV28, the J call TRBJ1-4, with 7 positions matching TRBD1. This CDR3 is built from 18 residues. The junction had 20 bases not matched to a gene; V was cut back by 3 bases and J by 10 bases. The germline gives CDR1 MDHEN, CDR2 SYDVKM. The CDR3 spells CASSFGQVPAVDIGKLFF. DNA of the CDR3: TGTGCCAGCAGTTTTGGACAGGTCCCTGCGGTGGACATAGGAAAACTGTTTTTT.

The table lists this clone with a count of one. This chain uses TRBV19 with TRBJ1-5, with 7 bases matching TRBD1. Unmatched junction bases numbered 10, after V lost 5 bases and J lost 6 bases. This CDR3 spans 15 amino acids. From germline, CDR1 is LNHDA and CDR2 SQIVND (reference sequence). CDR3: CASSLSSTGLQPQHF. In DNA, the CDR3 is TGTGCCAGTAGTCTTAGCTCGACAGGGCTTCAGCCCCAGCATTTT.

The genes are TRBV11-2 and TRBJ2-3; D possibly corresponds to TRBD2 (5 bases). CDR3 length: 13 amino acids. Trimming pared 5 bases from V and 6 bases from J, leaving 12 bases between. Germline V gene lookup returns CDR1 SGHAT and CDR2 FQNNGV. CDR3 sequence: CASSGWGVDTQYF. The CDR3 nucleotides are TGTGCCAGCAGCGGTTGGGGAGTGGATACGCAGTATTTT.

The CDR3 DNA reads as TGTGCCAGCAGCTTAGCCGGGACAGTCCCGAACACTGAAGCTTTCTTT. This encodes CASSLAGTVPNTEAFF. The rearrangement uses TRBV11-3 and TRBJ1-1; 7 bases are shared with TRBD1. V shed 1 base and J 1 base; nucleotides not matched to a gene: 6. Looked up from germline, CDR1 is SGHNT and CDR2 is YENEEA. The CDR3 covers 16 residues.

The chain carries TRBV10-3 and TRBJ1-4; 12 nucleotides line up with TRBD1. From germline, CDR1 is ENHRY and CDR2 SYGVKD. V was clipped by 3 bases and J by 5 bases; unmatched bases: 4. The CDR3 contains 16 residues. In DNA, the CDR3 is TGTGCCATCAGTGACCGGGACAGGGGGCTAAATGAAAAACTGTTTTTT. It specifies CAISDRDRGLNEKLFF.

The chain uses TRBV6-5 and TRBJ1-1; D remains ambiguous. CDR1 and CDR2 (germline): MNHEY, SVGAGI. V was pared by 6 bases and J by 1 base, with 12 bases between. This CDR3 comprises 14 residues. The CDR3 loop reads CASRTRGSNTEAFF. Written as DNA, the CDR3 is TGTGCCAGCAGGACTCGAGGTTCGAACACTGAAGCTTTCTTT.

The CDR3 coding sequence is TGTGCCAGCACTAGGGGCCCTTGGGATTCACCCCTCCACTTT. Amino acids: CASTRGPWDSPLHF. The chain links TRBV27 to TRBJ1-6, with a tentative D call TRBD1 (5 bases). CDR1 and CDR2 from the germline V gene are MNHEY and SMNVEV (reference sequence). This CDR3 contains 14 residues. Trimming stripped 7 bases from V and 8 bases from J, with 15 bases between.

This chain uses TRBV6-6 with TRBJ1-1; TRBD1 matches at 7 bases. CDR3 size: 14 residues. CDR1 is MNHNY and CDR2 is SVGAGI in the germline V gene (reference sequence). Unmatched junction bases numbered 6, after V lost 6 bases and J lost 2 bases. The CDR3 reads CASRAGGFNTEAFF. As DNA, the CDR3 is TGTGCCAGCAGGGCAGGGGGATTCAACACTGAAGCTTTCTTT.

This chain connects TRBV7-2 to TRBJ1-1; D is unclear. Per germline, CDR1 SGHTA and CDR2 FQGNSA. The CDR3 has 14 residues. The V gene lost 5 bases and the J gene lost 1 base, with 11 bases spanning the gap. The CDR3 coding sequence is TGTGCCAGCAGCCCGACCCGAGGGAACACTGAAGCTTTCTTT. This sequence encodes CASSPTRGNTEAFF.

This rearrangement joins TRBV7-2 to TRBJ2-3; D is possibly TRBD2 (7 bases). The CDR3 has 15 residues. V dropped 2 bases and J dropped 3 bases, with 12 bases sitting between them. Germline V gives CDR1 SGHTA, CDR2 FQGNSA. The CDR3 loop is CASSLNRGATDTQYF. CDR3 DNA: TGTGCCAGCAGCTTAAACCGGGGGGCGACAGATACGCAGTATTTT.

As regards this clone: The same CDR3 also results from other DNA sequences found in this sample. The genes are TRBV5-1 and TRBJ2-7; TRBD2 is a possible D gene (5 bases). The CDR3 loop spans 13 amino acids. Germline-derived CDR1 and CDR2 are SGHRS and YFSETQ. The germline V and J ends were trimmed by 0 bases and 3 bases, with 7 bases remaining between them. This CDR3 is CASSLAAGYEQYV. The DNA for the CDR3 is TGCGCCAGCAGCTTGGCCGCGGGCTACGAGCAGTACGTC.

V usage is TRBV9 and J usage is TRBJ1-3; a weak D match, TRBD1 (5 bases). Germline lookup yields CDR1 SGDLS and CDR2 YYNGEE. This CDR3 spans 16 amino acids. V shed 0 bases and J shed 2 bases, with 12 bases lying between them. The CDR3 loop is CASSVARGATGNTIYF. The DNA of the CDR3 is TGTGCCAGCAGCGTAGCGCGGGGCGCCACTGGAAACACCATATATTTT.